The 19 T cell receptor beta chains below all came from one sample that was sequenced in a study of blood T cell repertoires in COVID-19. Libraries were prepared by immunoSEQ multiplex PCR; TCRdb keeps only in-frame clonotypes and omits some of them. In the table there are some 45,000 clones, about 80% of which are singletons. Sequenced: peripheral blood. The receptors come from an older woman with acute or convalescent COVID-19.

The genes are TRBV14 and TRBJ2-1; D is unclear. The CDR3 contains 14 residues. Trimming took off 4 bases at V and 9 bases at J, with 16 bases between the two ends. Looked up from germline, CDR1 is SGHDN and CDR2 is FVKESK. DNA of the CDR3: TGTGCCAGCAGCCCCCTAGGTAGTCAGTTTGAGCAGTTCTTC. It codes for CASSPLGSQFEQFF.

The chain couples TRBV19 to TRBJ2-7; D might be TRBD2 (6 bases). Per the germline V gene, CDR1 is LNHDA and CDR2 is SQIVND (reference sequence). The V end lost 5 bases, the J end lost 5 bases, and 16 bases lay between the germline ends. There are 14 residues in the CDR3. The CDR3 nucleotides read TGTGCCAGTAGTCTCATACCGGGGGTCGACGAGCAGTACTTC. Amino acid sequence: CASSLIPGVDEQYF.

The V gene is TRBV4-2, the J gene TRBJ2-7, with a tentative D call TRBD2 (7 bases). The CDR3 runs 15 residues. Germline V gene sequence: CDR1 LGHNA, CDR2 YNFKEQ. The germline V and J ends were trimmed by 0 bases and 2 bases, with 11 bases remaining between them. The CDR3 region has the DNA TGTGCCAGCAGCCAAGATTACGGGGGGCCCTACGAGCAGTACTTC. It encodes CASSQDYGGPYEQYF.

This clone has a handful of counts. V is TRBV13 and J is TRBJ2-7; D gene unclear. This CDR3 comprises 15 residues. Between the trimmed V and J ends, which lost 5 bases and 1 base, there was a span of 15 bases. The germline CDR1 and CDR2 sequences are PRHDT and FYEKMQ (reference sequence). The CDR3 here is CASSHVGDSSYEQYF. CDR3 nucleotide sequence: TGTGCCAGCAGCCACGTCGGAGACTCATCCTACGAGCAGTACTTC.

The chain joins TRBV14 to TRBJ2-3; 7 bases match TRBD2. V lost 4 bases, J lost 2 bases, and 12 bases stayed unmatched. Per the germline V gene, CDR1 is SGHDN and CDR2 is FVKESK. The CDR3 contains 17 residues. The chain's CDR3 is CASSRRGVRGVTDTQYF. The DNA of the CDR3 is TGTGCCAGCAGCCGACGAGGCGTCCGGGGGGTCACAGATACGCAGTATTTT.

The V and J genes are TRBV12-5 and TRBJ2-2, with 9 bases lining up with TRBD1. Germline CDR1 and CDR2: LGHNT and FRNRAP. The CDR3 is made up of 14 amino acids. J gave up 6 bases and V 1 base, and 0 bases lay outside the gene matches. The CDR3 coding sequence is TGTGCTAGTGGTTTGGGGGACAGGGCCGGGGAGCTGTTTTTT. Protein product: CASGLGDRAGELFF. Full variable domain (outside the CDR3, taken from reference TRBV12-5 and TRBJ2-2): DARVTQTPRHKVTEMGQEVTMRCQPILGHNTVFWYRQTMMQGLELLAYFRNRAPLDDSGMPKDRFSAEMPDATLATLKIQPSEPRDSAVYFCASGLGDRAGELFFGEGSRLTVL.

This sequence joins TRBV10-3 and TRBJ1-2, with 8 bases fitting TRBD1. The CDR3 totals 16 residues. CDR1 and CDR2 from the germline V gene are ENHRY and SYGVKD. Trimming removed 2 bases from V and 5 bases from J; junction bases left unmatched: 10. In DNA, the CDR3 is TGTGCCATCAGTGAGACCGGACAGGGTGTGGAGTATGGCTACACCTTC. It yields the protein CAISETGQGVEYGYTF.

The chain is built from TRBV4-1 and TRBJ2-2, with 12 nucleotides matching TRBD1. With 4 bases clipped from V and 6 bases from J, the junction kept 3 bases outside the gene matches. Germline loops: CDR1 MGHRA, CDR2 YSYEKL. This CDR3 contains 15 residues. The CDR3 sequence is CASSRRDRGPGELFF. DNA of the CDR3: TGCGCCAGCAGCCGCCGGGACAGGGGGCCCGGGGAGCTGTTTTTT.

The J gene is TRBJ2-3, the V gene TRBV5-5; possible D gene TRBD2, 5 bases. Trimming removed 1 base at V and 5 bases at J, with 8 bases between. Germline lookup yields CDR1 SGHKS and CDR2 YYEKEE (reference sequence). This CDR3 is 13 amino acids long. This CDR3 reads CASSLSEGDTQYF. The CDR3 DNA follows: TGTGCCAGCAGCTTGTCCGAGGGAGATACGCAGTATTTT. Full variable domain (outside the CDR3, taken from reference TRBV5-5 and TRBJ2-3): DAGVTQSPTHLIKTRGQQVTLRCSPISGHKSVSWYQQVLGQGPQFIFQYYEKEERGRGNFPDRFSARQFPNYSSELNVNALLLGDSALYLCASSLSEGDTQYFGPGTRLTVL.

This clone has only one observation. The genes are TRBV6-2 or TRBV6-3 and TRBJ2-7; TRBD1 aligns across 9 bases. Trimming removed 2 bases from V and 0 bases from J; junction bases left unmatched: 11. Per germline, CDR1 MNHEY and CDR2 SVGEGT. The CDR3 contains 18 residues. The CDR3 region is CASSYPATGTGSSYEQYF. Written as DNA, the CDR3 is TGTGCCAGCAGTTACCCAGCTACCGGGACAGGGAGCTCCTACGAGCAGTACTTC.

The V gene is TRBV7-9, the J gene TRBJ1-4; D is uncertain. The length of the CDR3 is 13 residues. Germline assignment: CDR1 SEHNR and CDR2 FQNEAQ (reference sequence). Trimming pared 6 bases from V and 3 bases from J, leaving 8 bases between. This CDR3 reads CASRGAANEKLFF. The CDR3 region has the DNA TGTGCCAGCAGGGGCGCAGCTAATGAAAAACTGTTTTTT.

The table lists this clone with a count of one. The chain couples TRBV9 to TRBJ1-1; D unclear. The germline V and J ends were trimmed by 0 bases and 6 bases, with 9 bases remaining between them. The CDR3 is 13 amino acids. CDR1 is SGDLS and CDR2 is YYNGEE in the germline V gene. DNA for the CDR3: TGTGCCAGCAGCGTAGGATCTATTGCTGAAGCTTTCTTT. It yields the protein CASSVGSIAEAFF.

This clone was seen once. The chain links TRBV5-6 to TRBJ2-7, with 7 bases lining up with TRBD1. This CDR3 spans 15 amino acids. V shed 0 bases and J 3 bases; nucleotides not matched to a gene: 6. Germline values: CDR1 SGHDT, CDR2 YYEEEE. The CDR3 DNA reads as TGTGCCAGCAGCTTGGCCTTGGGACAGAGCTACGAGCAGTACTTC. Translation gives CASSLALGQSYEQYF.

A word on this clone: The junction departs from the called germline gene at one end, perhaps through a read error. The V call is TRBV2, the J call TRBJ1-4; no definite D call. The CDR3 runs to 11 residues. From germline, CDR1 is SNHLY and CDR2 FYNNEI. The DNA of the CDR3 is TGTGCCAGCGGTGAGGCTGAAAAACTGTTTTTT. Translating it yields CASGEAEKLFF.

The chain is built from TRBV12-3 or TRBV12-4 and TRBJ1-1, with a possible D match to TRBD1 (5 bases). CDR3 length: 12 amino acids. Between the trimmed V and J ends, which lost 3 bases and 5 bases, there was a span of 7 bases. The CDR3 protein is CASSFGGTEAFF. The CDR3 nucleotides are TGTGCCAGCAGTTTCGGGGGGACTGAAGCTTTCTTT.

J is TRBJ1-3 and V is TRBV5-1; D call uncertain. Trimming removed 0 bases from V and 4 bases from J, with 11 bases in between. The CDR3 totals 15 residues. Germline assignment: CDR1 SGHRS and CDR2 YFSETQ. The CDR3 nucleotides read TGCGCCAGCAGCTTGGTCGGAGCCCTCGGAAACACCATATATTTT. It translates to CASSLVGALGNTIYF.

J is TRBJ1-2 and V is TRBV13; D might be TRBD1 (6 bases). This CDR3 spans 14 amino acids. Trimming stripped 5 bases from V and 4 bases from J, with 14 bases between. Germline CDR1 and CDR2: PRHDT and FYEKMQ (reference sequence). The CDR3 sequence is CASSGQRNFYGYTF. CDR3 in DNA: TGTGCCAGCAGCGGACAGCGAAATTTCTATGGCTACACCTTC.

The chain carries TRBV6-2 or TRBV6-3 and TRBJ2-1, with D unclear. Germline V gene data show CDR1 as MNHEY and CDR2 as SVGEGT. This CDR3 is built from 12 residues. Deletions cut 2 bases from V and 9 bases from J, with 8 bases between. CDR3: CASSYIGGEQFF. In nucleotides, the CDR3 is TGTGCCAGCAGTTACATCGGTGGTGAGCAGTTCTTC.

The V and J genes are TRBV15 and TRBJ1-5; D is ambiguous. This CDR3 comprises 14 residues. CDR1 is LNHNV and CDR2 is YYDKDF in the germline V gene (reference sequence). The V gene lost 0 bases and the J gene lost 6 bases, with 9 bases spanning the gap. This chain's CDR3 is CATSREVGGQPQHF. For the CDR3, the DNA is TGTGCCACCAGCAGAGAGGTGGGAGGTCAGCCCCAGCATTTT.